A single sample gave rise to the 32 T cell receptor beta chains below, sequenced in a study of cytomegalovirus exposure and HLA in healthy donors. It was with 60 Vbeta and 13 Jbeta primers that the PCR ran. This table comes from immunoSEQ multiplex PCR, and its TCRdb copy is limited to in-frame clones, with some not included. The sample yields 75,000 to 90,000 clones, 85% seen once. The specimen was PBMCs. These receptors all stem from a middle-aged man in good health and CMV-seropositive.

This chain connects TRBV7-9 to TRBJ1-4, with 7 bases identical to TRBD1. Germline V gene data show CDR1 as SEHNR and CDR2 as FQNEAQ (reference sequence). The CDR3 contains 15 residues. J gave up 3 bases and V 4 bases, and 5 bases lay outside the gene matches. The CDR3 DNA follows: TGTGCCAGCAGCTCTGCAGGGGGACCTAATGAAAAACTGTTTTTT. This translates into CASSSAGGPNEKLFF. The whole variable domain, filled in from reference TRBV7-9 and TRBJ1-4, reads DTGVSQNPRHKITKRGQNVTFRCDPISEHNRLYWYRQTLGQGPEFLTYFQNEAQLEKSRLLSDRFSAERPKGSFSTLEIQRTEQGDSAMYLCASSSAGGPNEKLFFGSGTQLSVL.

As concerns this clone: This sample includes further DNA sequences coding for the same CDR3. The chain carries TRBV18 and TRBJ2-1; 7 positions match TRBD2. The V segment lost 2 bases and the J segment 2 bases; nucleotides outside the gene matches: 3. The germline V gene encodes CDR1 KGHSH and CDR2 LQKENI. The CDR3 loop spans 15 amino acids. The DNA of the CDR3 is TGTGCCAGCTCACCAGGGCTAGCGGCCTACAATGAGCAGTTCTTC. Its protein product is CASSPGLAAYNEQFF. The variable domain in full, with the rest retrieved from reference TRBV18 and TRBJ2-1, is NAGVMQNPRHLVRRRGQEARLRCSPMKGHSHVYWYRQLPEEGLKFMVYLQKENIIDESGMPKERFSAEFPKEGPSILRIQQVVRGDSAAYFCASSPGLAAYNEQFFGPGTRLTVL.

Of note for this clone: One junction end does not reproduce the germline sequence, and a read error may be involved. The genes are TRBV11-3 and TRBJ1-6; the D gene is possibly TRBD1 (5 bases). This CDR3 has 15 amino acids. Germline-derived CDR1 and CDR2 are SGHNT and YENEEA. CDR3 protein: CAGSPQGRDNSPLHF. DNA for the CDR3: TGTGCCGGCAGCCCCCAGGGTAGGGATAATTCACCCCTCCACTTT.

V usage is TRBV28 and J usage is TRBJ2-1; possible D gene TRBD1, 6 bases. Trimming pared 6 bases from V and 5 bases from J, leaving 17 bases between. The V gene's germline CDR1 is MDHEN and CDR2 SYDVKM. The CDR3 loop spans 15 amino acids. The CDR3 DNA follows: TGTGCCAGCAGCCAAGGTGGACAGAAAAACAATGAGCAGTTCTTC. Protein sequence: CASSQGGQKNNEQFF.

This sequence joins TRBV11-2 and TRBJ2-5, with 7 bases identical to TRBD2. The CDR3 totals 13 residues. Looked up from germline, CDR1 is SGHAT and CDR2 is FQNNGV. After removal of 1 base from V and 5 bases from J, the junction contained 1 base not matched to a gene. CDR3 nucleotides: TGTGCCAGCAGCTTAGTGGGAGGGGAGACCCAGTACTTC. Translated: CASSLVGGETQYF.

This chain connects TRBV19 to TRBJ2-5; tentatively, D is TRBD2 (5 bases). V was pared by 0 bases and J by 9 bases, with 11 bases between. CDR1 is LNHDA and CDR2 is SQIVND in the germline V gene (reference sequence). This CDR3 has 13 residues. The CDR3 coding sequence is TGTGCCAGTAGTATAGAACCCTCAGCGGCCCAGTACTTC. It yields the protein CASSIEPSAAQYF.

The chain couples TRBV19 to TRBJ1-4; no reliable D call. The CDR3 is made up of 14 amino acids. The germline V gene encodes CDR1 LNHDA and CDR2 SQIVND (reference sequence). V was cut by 6 bases and J by 8 bases, with 16 bases left in between. The CDR3: CASRKAEGEEKLFF. The CDR3 DNA follows: TGTGCCAGTAGGAAAGCGGAGGGTGAGGAAAAACTGTTTTTT. Full variable domain (rest looked up from reference TRBV19 and TRBJ1-4): DGGITQSPKYLFRKEGQNVTLSCEQNLNHDAMYWYRQDPGQGLRLIYYSQIVNDFQKGDIAEGYSVSREKKESFPLTVTSAQKNPTAFYLCASRKAEGEEKLFFGSGTQLSVL.

The CDR3 nucleotides read TGTGCCAGCAGGATACAGGGGGCTTCCTATAGCAATCAGCCCCAGCATTTT. Its translation is CASRIQGASYSNQPQHF. The V call is TRBV21-1, the J call TRBJ1-5; TRBD1, the table's D call, lacks a check against the DNA. TRBV21-1 is a known pseudogene. This CDR3 is 17 amino acids long.

The rearrangement links TRBV6-1 to TRBJ2-5, with D possibly being TRBD2 (6 bases). The DNA end lines up better with TRBJ2-7; the J call may be wrong. The CDR3 has 16 residues. Germline values: CDR1 MNHNS, CDR2 SASEGT. CDR3 nucleotides: TGTGCCAGCAGTGAAGTAGCGGTGGGGAGCTCCTACGAGCAGTACTTC. This encodes CASSEVAVGSSYEQYF.

The chain joins TRBV7-3 to TRBJ1-2, with D possibly TRBD1 on 6 matching bases. The CDR3 runs to 23 residues. V was trimmed by 1 base and J by 5 bases, leaving 38 bases between them. Germline V gene sequence: CDR1 SGHTA, CDR2 FQGTGA. In DNA, the CDR3 is TGTGCCAGCAGCTTAAGTATGGGTTCGTATGTTTCAGGGGTAATCCGATTCTTGTATGGCTACACCTTC. Translating gives CASSLSMGSYVSGVIRFLYGYTF.

V and J are TRBV2 and TRBJ1-1; the match to TRBD1 covers 8 bases. CDR1 is SNHLY and CDR2 is FYNNEI in the germline V gene. The V segment lost 7 bases and the J segment 1 base; nucleotides outside the gene matches: 2. The CDR3 extends over 13 amino acids. This chain's CDR3 is CASNGQGNTEAFF. The CDR3 coding sequence is TGTGCCAGCAACGGACAGGGGAACACTGAAGCTTTCTTT.

The CDR3 protein is CASSLAGTVSEAFF. The CDR3 region has the DNA TGTGCCAGCAGCTTGGCCGGGACAGTCTCTGAAGCTTTCTTT. The gene calls are TRBV5-4 and TRBJ1-1; 7 bases line up with TRBD1. Germline CDR1 reads SGHNT; CDR2 reads YYREEE (reference sequence). This CDR3 spans 14 amino acids. V lost 0 bases, J lost 6 bases, and 5 bases stayed unmatched.

J is TRBJ1-2 and V is TRBV5-4; 9 positions agree with TRBD1. Germline V gene lookup returns CDR1 SGHNT and CDR2 YYREEE (reference sequence). V shed 4 bases, J shed 4 bases, and the junction held 8 bases outside the gene matches. This CDR3 has 15 residues. Written as DNA, the CDR3 is TGTGCCAGCAGCGACCAACAGGGGGCGGGCTATGGCTACACCTTC. It encodes CASSDQQGAGYGYTF.

This clone was seen only a few times. The chain couples TRBV9 to TRBJ1-1; tentatively, D is TRBD1 (5 bases). In germline, CDR1 is SGDLS, CDR2 YYNGEE. This CDR3 region has 15 residues. The V and J ends lost 4 bases and 0 bases respectively, with 13 bases between them. DNA for the CDR3: TGTGCCAGCAGCTCCCACGGGGGATTGAACACTGAAGCTTTCTTT. Protein sequence: CASSSHGGLNTEAFF.

Concerning this clone itself: The junction differs from germline at one of its ends, possibly a read error. This sequence joins TRBV6-6 and TRBJ2-3; TRBD1 matches 7 bases. The CDR3 is made up of 16 amino acids. In germline, CDR1 is MNHNY, CDR2 SVGAGI (reference sequence). The DNA of the CDR3 is TGTGCCAGCAGCCAGAGGGGGCTTAGCGACACAGATGCGCAGTATTTT. Its translation: CASSQRGLSDTDAQYF.

The rearrangement joins TRBV5-6 to TRBJ2-3; 9 positions agree with TRBD1. Germline V lookup: CDR1 SGHDT, CDR2 YYEEEE. The V segment lost 0 bases and the J segment 4 bases; nucleotides outside the gene matches: 3. This CDR3 spans 15 amino acids. The CDR3 bases are TGTGCCAGCAGCTTGGTGGACAGGGGATCAGATACGCAGTATTTT. Translated: CASSLVDRGSDTQYF.

V gene TRBV9 combines with J gene TRBJ2-3; 7 bases are shared with TRBD2. The V gene end was trimmed by 5 bases and the J gene end by 4 bases; junction bases not matched to a gene: 7. Germline assignment: CDR1 SGDLS and CDR2 YYNGEE. The CDR3 contains 14 residues. The CDR3 bases are TGTGCCAGCAGGAAGGACCGGGGGGCAGATACGCAGTATTTT. Amino acids: CASRKDRGADTQYF.

The J gene is TRBJ1-2, the V gene TRBV18; D gene ambiguous. CDR3 size: 13 residues. Germline V gene lookup returns CDR1 KGHSH and CDR2 LQKENI. Trimming pared 2 bases from V and 4 bases from J, leaving 8 bases between. The CDR3 protein is CASSPDKSYGYTF. The CDR3, as DNA: TGTGCCAGCTCACCAGACAAAAGCTATGGCTACACCTTC.

The chain employs TRBV14 and TRBJ2-5, with 8 bases aligning to TRBD2. This CDR3 is 17 amino acids long. V lost 0 bases and J lost 1; bases outside the gene matches: 7. CDR1 and CDR2 from the germline V gene are SGHDN and FVKESK. The DNA of the CDR3 is TGTGCCAGCAGCCAAGATCTTAGACGGGGGGGCCAAGAGACCCAGTACTTC. It encodes CASSQDLRRGGQETQYF.

V usage is TRBV6-1 and J usage is TRBJ2-3; 10 bases line up with TRBD2. The CDR3 sequence is 16 residues long. In germline, CDR1 is MNHNS, CDR2 SASEGT. Trimming took 4 bases from V and 2 from J; bases not matched to a gene: 6. The DNA for the CDR3 is TGTGCCAGCAGTGTGTTAGCGGGGGGCCTCACAGATACGCAGTATTTT. Residues: CASSVLAGGLTDTQYF.

The chain employs TRBV30 and TRBJ2-3, with D maybe TRBD2 (6 bases). The CDR3 has 15 residues. Germline assignment: CDR1 GTSNPN and CDR2 SVGIG (reference sequence). V shed 3 bases and J shed 2 bases, with 15 bases lying between them. CDR3 DNA: TGTGCCTGGAGGAGGGACCGGACTAACACAGATACGCAGTATTTT. It translates to CAWRRDRTNTDTQYF.

The chain employs TRBV7-9 and TRBJ1-6, with 7 bases aligning to TRBD1. The junction had 12 bases not matched to a gene; V was cut back by 5 bases and J by 8 bases. Germline-derived CDR1 and CDR2 are SEHNR and FQNEAQ (reference sequence). The CDR3 has 16 amino acids. The CDR3, as DNA: TGTGCCAGCAGCCTAGACAGGGTGGGGGTCTATTCACCCCTCCACTTT. It codes for CASSLDRVGVYSPLHF.

V is TRBV6-5 and J is TRBJ1-5, with D tentatively TRBD1 (5 bases). This CDR3 spans 12 amino acids. V was shortened by 9 bases and J by 2 bases, with 8 bases between the two germline ends. CDR1 is MNHEY, CDR2 SVGAGI, per germline. The CDR3 reads CASKQGNQPQHF. The DNA of the CDR3 is TGTGCCAGTAAACAGGGCAATCAGCCCCAGCATTTT.

V is TRBV1 and J is TRBJ2-1; TRBD2 reflects the table's D call only, with no check against the DNA. TRBV1 is termed a pseudogene. CDR3 length equals 16 residues. The CDR3 loop is CTSSQDGDFKDNEQFF. The CDR3 DNA sequence: TGCACCAGCAGCCAAGATGGGGACTTTAAGGACAATGAGCAGTTCTTC.

A word on this clone: Germline and junction disagree at one end, which may indicate a read error. This chain links TRBV7-7 with TRBJ2-5; TRBD1 agrees at 7 bases. CDR1 and CDR2 (germline): SSHAT, FNYEAQ (reference sequence). The CDR3 loop spans 14 amino acids. CDR3: CASSHEGARETQYF. The CDR3 DNA follows: TGTGCTAGCAGCCATGAGGGGGCCCGAGAGACCCAGTACTTC.

The chain links TRBV18 to TRBJ2-3; 13 bases align to TRBD2. The CDR3 extends over 17 amino acids. CDR1 is KGHSH, CDR2 LQKENI, per germline. V shed 0 bases, J shed 1 base, and the junction held 1 base outside the gene matches. The CDR3 DNA is TGTGCCAGCTCACCACCAGGACTAGCGGGAGGCACAGATACGCAGTATTTT. It specifies CASSPPGLAGGTDTQYF.

The chain is built from TRBV7-9 and TRBJ2-2; 7 bases are shared with TRBD1. Losses at the gene ends were 0 bases for V and 10 bases for J; bases not matched to a gene: 14. The CDR3 is made up of 17 amino acids. Germline CDR1 SEHNR, CDR2 FQNEAQ (reference sequence). The CDR3 nucleotides are TGTGCCAGCAGCTTAGCGGATCCGGGACAGAGGTGGGAGGAGCTGTTTTTT. Translated, it gives CASSLADPGQRWEELFF. Drawing the rest from reference TRBV7-9 and TRBJ2-2, the complete variable domain is DTGVSQNPRHKITKRGQNVTFRCDPISEHNRLYWYRQTLGQGPEFLTYFQNEAQLEKSRLLSDRFSAERPKGSFSTLEIQRTEQGDSAMYLCASSLADPGQRWEELFFGEGSRLTVL.

The rearrangement joins TRBV10-1 to TRBJ2-3; TRBD2 agrees at 12 bases. This CDR3 comprises 15 residues. CDR1 and CDR2 from the germline V gene are WNHNN and SYGVQD (reference sequence). J lost 3 bases, V lost 3 bases, and 1 base had no gene match. DNA for the CDR3: TGCGCCAGCAGTGAAGGACTAGCGGGGACAGATACGCAGTATTTT. Translating it yields CASSEGLAGTDTQYF.

J is TRBJ2-7 and V is TRBV6-1; D is unclear. This CDR3 contains 12 residues. V lost 7 bases and J 3 bases, leaving 10 bases between the germline ends. CDR1 MNHNS and CDR2 SASEGT come from the germline V gene. The CDR3: CASKESVYEQYF. In nucleotides, the CDR3 is TGTGCCAGCAAGGAGAGCGTCTACGAGCAGTACTTC.

V is TRBV5-6 and J is TRBJ2-1; perhaps TRBD2 as D (5 bases). The ends were cut back, 2 bases at V and 10 bases at J, with 16 bases in the middle. The CDR3 is 14 amino acids. The germline gives CDR1 SGHDT, CDR2 YYEEEE. CDR3 sequence (DNA): TGTGCCAGCAGCTTATGGACTCCCCCCCGAGAGCAGTTCTTC. Translated: CASSLWTPPREQFF.

V gene TRBV6-1 combines with J gene TRBJ2-3; the match to TRBD1 covers 11 bases. V dropped 1 base and J dropped 5; count of bases not matched to a gene: 2. CDR1 is MNHNS, CDR2 SASEGT, per germline. This CDR3 spans 15 amino acids. In nucleotides, the CDR3 is TGTGCCAGCAGTGAAGGGACAGGGGGCCTAGATACGCAGTATTTT. It yields the protein CASSEGTGGLDTQYF.

The V call is TRBV5-6, the J call TRBJ2-3; TRBD2 agrees at 9 bases. Germline assignment: CDR1 SGHDT and CDR2 YYEEEE. The CDR3 contains 17 residues. The V gene end was trimmed by 2 bases and the J gene end by 4 bases; junction bases not matched to a gene: 11. CDR3 sequence (DNA): TGTGCCAGCAGCTTAATTGGTTCTAGCGGGATTGCAGATACGCAGTATTTT. Amino acids: CASSLIGSSGIADTQYF.